This passage covers 10 T cell receptor beta chains from one sample sequenced in a study of tumor-infiltrating lymphocytes in localized non-small cell lung cancer (dated by TCRdb to the early 2020s). To prepare the library, the immunoSEQ multiplex PCR assay was applied. This immuneACCESS table, as held by TCRdb, lists in-frame sequences with V and J called but not all clones. Of the missing ones, under half trace to an unresolved V gene in checked studies; the others have no known cause. For this sample the table gives about 12,000 clones, of which roughly 70% were detected only once. The ten largest clones take up 8% to 13% of the sample. Sequencing used uninvolved lung tissue not adjacent to the tumor. These receptors were obtained from a human donor with non-small cell lung cancer.

The J gene is TRBJ2-3, the V gene TRBV7-8, with D unclear. This CDR3 comprises 15 residues. Deletions cut 4 bases from V and 3 bases from J, with 14 bases between. Germline-derived CDR1 and CDR2 are SGHVS and FQNEAQ. In DNA form, the CDR3 reads TGTGCCAGCAGCTCGACCGTTACGGGTACAGATACGCAGTATTTT. Its translation: CASSSTVTGTDTQYF.

The chain has TRBV5-1 and TRBJ1-1; D is uncertain. The CDR3 runs to 16 residues. Germline CDR1 reads SGHRS; CDR2 reads YFSETQ. Trimming cost V 0 bases and J 3 bases, with 15 bases left between them. The CDR3 sequence is CASSLAGSRGYTEAFF. In nucleotides, the CDR3 is TGCGCCAGCAGCTTGGCCGGTAGCCGGGGTTACACTGAAGCTTTCTTT.

The V call is TRBV5-6, the J call TRBJ2-3; 10 bases map to TRBD1. After removal of 3 bases from V and 4 bases from J, the junction contained 5 bases not matched to a gene. Per germline, CDR1 SGHDT and CDR2 YYEEEE. This CDR3 has 15 amino acids. The CDR3 spells CASSSGQGMADTQYF. The CDR3 DNA reads TGTGCCAGCAGCTCGGGACAGGGGATGGCAGATACGCAGTATTTT.

The J gene is TRBJ1-4, the V gene TRBV6-1; TRBD1 might be the D (6 bases). Germline assignment: CDR1 MNHNS and CDR2 SASEGT. CDR3 length: 15 amino acids. V lost 5 bases, J lost 4 bases, and 14 bases lay in between. CDR3: CASSLQRGINEKLFF. The CDR3 region has the DNA TGTGCCAGCAGTCTTCAAAGGGGGATTAATGAAAAACTGTTTTTT.

The chain combines TRBV18 with TRBJ1-3; 9 bases align to TRBD1. The CDR3 contains 15 residues. Trimming took 4 bases from V and 0 from J; bases not matched to a gene: 1. Germline V lookup: CDR1 KGHSH, CDR2 LQKENI. In DNA, the CDR3 is TGTGCCAGCTCACTGGACAGGGGCTCTGGAAACACCATATATTTT. This sequence encodes CASSLDRGSGNTIYF.

The chain combines TRBV5-6 with TRBJ2-1, with D unclear. The CDR3 length is 14 residues. The germline V and J ends were trimmed by 0 bases and 6 bases, with 10 bases remaining between them. CDR1 and CDR2 (germline): SGHDT, YYEEEE. The CDR3 spells CASSLDAVPNEQFF. The CDR3 region has the DNA TGTGCCAGCAGCTTGGATGCGGTTCCCAATGAGCAGTTCTTC.

The chain has TRBV28 and TRBJ2-2; D ambiguous. This CDR3 contains 16 residues. The germline CDR1 and CDR2 sequences are MDHEN and SYDVKM. V gave up 5 bases and J gave up 5 bases, with 18 bases separating them. Written as DNA, the CDR3 is TGTGCCAGCAGTCCCCGCGTGCGGTTCTTGACCGGGGAGCTGTTTTTT. This sequence encodes CASSPRVRFLTGELFF.

This clone appeared a few times. This chain links TRBV29-1 with TRBJ1-1; TRBD1 is a possible D gene (6 bases). Germline V gene lookup returns CDR1 SQVTM and CDR2 ANQGSEA. Trimming stripped 7 bases from V and 5 bases from J, with 17 bases between. This CDR3 is 13 amino acids long. In nucleotides, the CDR3 is TGCAGCGCCCTGGGGGGGGCTTTTACTGAAGCTTTCTTT. Its translation is CSALGGAFTEAFF.

This clone is deemed large. The chain joins TRBV5-1 to TRBJ2-5; D unresolved. Trimming removed 0 bases from V and 1 base from J, with 7 bases in between. Looked up from germline, CDR1 is SGHRS and CDR2 is YFSETQ. This CDR3 is built from 14 residues. CDR3 sequence: CASSLESAQETQYF. In DNA, the CDR3 is TGCGCCAGCAGCTTGGAGTCAGCCCAAGAGACCCAGTACTTC. Combining the CDR3 with reference TRBV5-1 and TRBJ2-5 gives the whole variable domain KAGVTQTPRYLIKTRGQQVTLSCSPISGHRSVSWYQQTPGQGLQFLFEYFSETQRNKGNFPGRFSGRQFSNSRSEMNVSTLELGDSALYLCASSLESAQETQYFGPGTRLLVL.

The rearrangement joins TRBV6-6 to TRBJ1-2, with 7 bases lining up with TRBD1. V lost 8 bases and J lost 5; bases outside the gene matches: 5. This CDR3 region has 12 residues. Per the germline V gene, CDR1 is MNHNY and CDR2 is SVGAGI (reference sequence). CDR3 nucleotides: TGTGCCAGCCTTCAGGGGGTGTATGGCTACACCTTC. It is translated as CASLQGVYGYTF.